This T cell receptor beta chain was captured in a study of human T cells and chemical hapten exposure. Study in general: The scalp of each patient received a weekly diphenylcyclopropenone dose for the full roughly 24-week study. Patch tests put 0.01% DPC on the upper back, and the results were checked at 6 days. General study results and limits: Sensitizing to DPC left TCRs with a frequency above 1 in 1000 unaltered. There were significantly more large CDR3 similarity clusters among expanded TCRs than among controls.

This clonotype was recorded many times. The antigen is unknown. TCRdb used MiXCR to reprocess the RACE reads, holding one entry per CDR3 protein. The table shows roughly 38,000 distinct CDR3 sequences, with 6.5% to 8% occurring only once. V gave up 4 bases and J gave up 0 bases, with 8 bases separating them. There are 14 residues in the CDR3. Germline V gene sequence: CDR1 SGHVS, CDR2 FNYEAQ. Indicated time point: pre-sensitization, week 0. Treatment here: therapeutic diphenylcyclopropenone sensitization with weekly scalp DPC. The chain uses TRBV7-6 and TRBJ2-3; D gene ambiguous. The sequencing here drew on whole blood, taken in connection with sensitization to the hapten diphenylcyclopropenone (DPC). The receptor's source is a woman in her forties or fifties with alopecia areata. Some clones in this sample may be carry-over from other donors' samples. The CDR3: CASSSLLSTDTQYF. The CDR3 bases are TGTGCCAGCAGCTCGCTACTGAGCACAGATACGCAGTATTTT.